This TCR beta chain derives from a study of T-cell reconstitution after alpha-beta-depleted transplantation in children. Germline CDR1 and CDR2: SGHTA and FQGNSA. V dropped 5 bases and J dropped 0 bases, with 14 bases sitting between them. CDR3 size: 16 residues. This clonotype was detected many times. Preparing the TCRbeta library involved the use of unique molecular identifiers. Via MiXCR, TCRdb re-called the PCR reads, giving one row per CDR3 protein. The sample shows a few hundred thousand distinct CDR3 sequences, roughly 10% of them seen only once. This sequence was found in a child in the first two years of life with acute myeloid leukemia, due to receive a stem cell transplant. This chain links TRBV7-2 with TRBJ2-1; possible D gene TRBD2, 6 bases. Sample: PBMCs, taken before TCRalphabeta/CD19-depleted stem cell transplant. CDR3 region: CASSPWASVSYNEQFF. CDR3 nucleotides: TGTGCCAGCAGCCCCTGGGCTAGCGTCTCCTACAATGAGCAGTTCTTC.